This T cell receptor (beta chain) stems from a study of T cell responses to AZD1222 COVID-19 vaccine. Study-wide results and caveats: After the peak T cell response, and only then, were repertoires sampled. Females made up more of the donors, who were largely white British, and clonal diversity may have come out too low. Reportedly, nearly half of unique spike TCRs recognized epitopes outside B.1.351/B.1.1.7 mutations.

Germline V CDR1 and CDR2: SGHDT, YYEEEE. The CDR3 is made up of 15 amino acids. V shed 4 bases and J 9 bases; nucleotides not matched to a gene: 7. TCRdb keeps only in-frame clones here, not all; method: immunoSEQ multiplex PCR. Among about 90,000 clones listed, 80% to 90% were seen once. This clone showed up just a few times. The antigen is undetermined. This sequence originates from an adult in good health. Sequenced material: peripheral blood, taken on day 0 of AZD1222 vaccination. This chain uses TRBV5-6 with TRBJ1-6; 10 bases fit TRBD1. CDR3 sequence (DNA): TGTGCCAGCAGCAGGGTGGACAGGGGGGTTTCACCCCTCCACTTT. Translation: CASSRVDRGVSPLHF.